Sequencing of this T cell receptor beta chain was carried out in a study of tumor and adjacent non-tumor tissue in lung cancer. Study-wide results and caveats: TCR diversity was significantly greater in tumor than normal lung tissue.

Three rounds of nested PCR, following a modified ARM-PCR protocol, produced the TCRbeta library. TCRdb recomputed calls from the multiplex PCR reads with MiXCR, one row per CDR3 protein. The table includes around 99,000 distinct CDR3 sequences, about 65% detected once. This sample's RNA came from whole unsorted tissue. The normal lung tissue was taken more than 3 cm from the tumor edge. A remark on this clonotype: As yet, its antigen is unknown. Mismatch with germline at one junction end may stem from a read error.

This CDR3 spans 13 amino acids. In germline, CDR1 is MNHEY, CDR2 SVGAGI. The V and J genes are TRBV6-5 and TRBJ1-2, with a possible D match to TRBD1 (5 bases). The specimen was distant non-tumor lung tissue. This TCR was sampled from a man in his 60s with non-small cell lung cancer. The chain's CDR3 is CASGYGGKYGYTF. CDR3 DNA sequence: TGTGCCAGCGGTTACGGGGGGAAGTATGGCTACACCTTC.